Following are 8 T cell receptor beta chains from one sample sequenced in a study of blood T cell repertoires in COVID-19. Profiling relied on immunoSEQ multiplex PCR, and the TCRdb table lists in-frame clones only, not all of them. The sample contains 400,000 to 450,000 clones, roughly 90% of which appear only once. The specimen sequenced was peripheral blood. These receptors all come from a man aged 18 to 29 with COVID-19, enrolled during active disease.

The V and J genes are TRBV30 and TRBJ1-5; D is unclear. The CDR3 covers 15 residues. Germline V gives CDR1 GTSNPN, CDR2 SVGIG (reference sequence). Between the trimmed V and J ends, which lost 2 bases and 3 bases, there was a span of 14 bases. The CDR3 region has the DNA TGTGCCTGGAGTCCCATGGCGGGTTTCAATCAGCCCCAGCATTTT. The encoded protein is CAWSPMAGFNQPQHF.

The CDR3 region is CASSKDRGEAFF. The CDR3 DNA is TGTGCCAGCAGCAAGGACAGGGGAGAAGCTTTCTTT. V gene TRBV2 combines with J gene TRBJ1-1; 9 positions agree with TRBD1. The V gene's germline CDR1 is SNHLY and CDR2 FYNNEI. The V and J ends lost 6 bases and 8 bases, in that order; junction bases with no gene match: 4. The CDR3 runs to 12 residues.

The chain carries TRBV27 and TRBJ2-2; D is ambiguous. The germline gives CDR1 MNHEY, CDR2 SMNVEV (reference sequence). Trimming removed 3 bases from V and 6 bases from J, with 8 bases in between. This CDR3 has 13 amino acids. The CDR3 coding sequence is TGTGCCAGCAGTTTGTCGGGTTCCGGGGAGCTGTTTTTT. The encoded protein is CASSLSGSGELFF.

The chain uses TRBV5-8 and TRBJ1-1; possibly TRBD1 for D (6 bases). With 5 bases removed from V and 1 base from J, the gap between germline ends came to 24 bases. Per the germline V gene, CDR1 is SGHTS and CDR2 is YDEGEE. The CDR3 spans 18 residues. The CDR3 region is CASSDPRGHGVENTEAFF. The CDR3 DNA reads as TGTGCCAGCAGTGATCCACGGGGACACGGGGTAGAGAACACTGAAGCTTTCTTT.

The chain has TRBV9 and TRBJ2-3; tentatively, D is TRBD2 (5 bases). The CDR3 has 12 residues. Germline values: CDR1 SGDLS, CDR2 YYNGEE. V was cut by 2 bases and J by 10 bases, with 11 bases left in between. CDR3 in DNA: TGTGCCAGCAGCGTCCAAGGAGGCTCGCAGTATTTT. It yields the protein CASSVQGGSQYF.

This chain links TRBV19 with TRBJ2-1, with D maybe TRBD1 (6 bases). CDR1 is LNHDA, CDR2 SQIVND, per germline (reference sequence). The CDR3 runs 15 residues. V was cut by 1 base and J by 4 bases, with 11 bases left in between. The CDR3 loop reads CASSIGSRGYNEQFF. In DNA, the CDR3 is TGTGCCAGTAGTATAGGGTCCAGGGGTTACAATGAGCAGTTCTTC.

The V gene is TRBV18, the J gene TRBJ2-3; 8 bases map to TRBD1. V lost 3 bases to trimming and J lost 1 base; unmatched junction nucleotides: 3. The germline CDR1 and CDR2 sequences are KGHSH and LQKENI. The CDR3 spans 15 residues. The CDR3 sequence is CASSPTGQGTDTQYF. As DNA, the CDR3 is TGTGCCAGCTCACCCACGGGACAGGGCACAGATACGCAGTATTTT.

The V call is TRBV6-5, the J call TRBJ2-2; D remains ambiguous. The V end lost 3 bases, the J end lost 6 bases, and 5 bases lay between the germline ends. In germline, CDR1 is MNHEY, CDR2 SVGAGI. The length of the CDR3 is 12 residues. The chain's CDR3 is CASSYDSGELFF. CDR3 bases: TGTGCCAGCAGTTATGACTCCGGGGAGCTGTTTTTT.